This T cell receptor beta chain was sequenced in a study of technical replicates of blood from a handful of donors. Data came from immunoSEQ multiplex PCR; TCRdb stores just in-frame clones and leaves some out. This sample has 80,000 to 85,000 clones, with around 91% found just once. Between the trimmed V and J ends, which lost 0 bases and 2 bases, there was a span of 11 bases. Per the germline V gene, CDR1 is GTSNPN and CDR2 is SVGIG (reference sequence). The CDR3 consists of 15 residues. This clonotype was sampled from a human donor in good health. Sequencing used T cells isolated from PBMCs. This sequence joins TRBV30 and TRBJ2-1, with D perhaps TRBD2 (6 bases). The CDR3 spells CAWSVGGVTYNEQFF. The DNA for the CDR3 is TGTGCCTGGAGTGTAGGAGGGGTCACCTACAATGAGCAGTTCTTC.